These 25 T cell receptor beta chains came from one sample sequenced in a study of cytomegalovirus exposure and HLA in healthy donors. The repertoire was sequenced with immunoSEQ multiplex PCR; TCRdb's copy has only in-frame clones and lacks some. The table lists about 86,000 clones, approximately 93% of them singletons. The source material was PBMCs. The receptors derive from a young man in good health and CMV-seronegative.

V is TRBV5-1 and J is TRBJ2-7; TRBD2 aligns across 16 bases. The CDR3 loop spans 14 amino acids. V gave up 3 bases and J gave up 9 bases; unmatched junction bases: 3. CDR1 and CDR2 from the germline V gene are SGHRS and YFSETQ. The CDR3 sequence: CASSSGTSGGAQYF. CDR3 in DNA: TGCGCCAGCAGCTCTGGGACTAGCGGGGGGGCGCAGTACTTC.

This clone came up a few times. At one end the junction does not follow the germline gene, possibly because of a read error. The J gene is TRBJ2-7, the V gene TRBV6-1; perhaps TRBD2 as D (5 bases). Germline assignment: CDR1 MNHNS and CDR2 SASEGT. The CDR3 runs to 11 residues. The CDR3 loop is CASSETTSRDF. DNA of the CDR3: TGTGCCAGCAGTGAAACGACTTCGAGGGACTTC.

The rearrangement uses TRBV11-3 and TRBJ1-2; D is possibly TRBD1 (5 bases). The CDR3 has 16 residues. V lost 3 bases and J 0 bases, leaving 14 bases between the germline ends. Germline loops: CDR1 SGHNT, CDR2 YENEEA. The CDR3 DNA reads as TGTGCCAGCAGCTTTTTCTCGACAGCCGCTAACTATGGCTACACCTTC. Translating it yields CASSFFSTAANYGYTF.

This rearrangement joins TRBV7-6 to TRBJ2-2; D is perhaps TRBD2 (6 bases). This CDR3 has 16 residues. Trimming took 2 bases from V and 4 from J, leaving 14 bases between them. Germline-derived CDR1 and CDR2 are SGHVS and FNYEAQ. CDR3 nucleotide sequence: TGTGCCAGCAGCTTACTAGCGCGGCCCACCACCGGGGAGCTGTTTTTT. Protein: CASSLLARPTTGELFF.

J is TRBJ2-7 and V is TRBV7-3; TRBD1 aligns across 8 bases. J was trimmed by 6 bases and V by 2 bases; bases with no gene match: 6. The CDR3 runs to 14 residues. CDR1 is SGHTA and CDR2 is FQGTGA in the germline V gene. This CDR3 reads CASSLYDRGSEQYF. CDR3 coding DNA: TGTGCCAGCAGCTTATACGACAGGGGAAGCGAGCAGTACTTC.

The chain joins TRBV20-1 to TRBJ1-2; D gene ambiguous. V was pared by 6 bases and J by 2 bases, with 7 bases between. This CDR3 contains 11 residues. Germline lookup yields CDR1 DFQATT and CDR2 SNEGSKA (reference sequence). The CDR3 region is CSAAGNYGYTF. CDR3 nucleotides: TGCAGTGCGGCGGGGAACTATGGCTACACCTTC.

The rearrangement links TRBV30 to TRBJ1-4; perhaps TRBD1 as D (5 bases). The CDR3 covers 11 residues. V lost 2 bases to trimming and J lost 7 bases, with 5 bases between them. Germline V lookup: CDR1 GTSNPN, CDR2 SVGIG (reference sequence). CDR3 nucleotides: TGTGCCTGGAGTAGGGGTGAAAAACTGTTTTTT. Translation: CAWSRGEKLFF.

The chain employs TRBV18 and TRBJ2-7; 12 bases line up with TRBD2. The junction had 3 bases not matched to a gene; V was cut back by 0 bases and J by 6 bases. Per germline, CDR1 KGHSH and CDR2 LQKENI. This CDR3 spans 15 amino acids. In DNA, the CDR3 is TGTGCCAGCTCACCACCGCTAGCGGGAGGGCCCGAGCAGTACTTC. Its translation: CASSPPLAGGPEQYF.

The V call is TRBV5-6, the J call TRBJ1-3; no clear D. This CDR3 is 16 amino acids long. V gave up 6 bases and J gave up 0 bases, with 16 bases separating them. Germline V CDR1 and CDR2: SGHDT, YYEEEE. CDR3 protein: CASTGGSSPSGNTIYF. In nucleotides, the CDR3 is TGTGCCAGCACCGGAGGTTCCTCTCCCTCTGGAAACACCATATATTTT.

The chain couples TRBV5-1 to TRBJ2-6, with a possible D match to TRBD1 (6 bases). V was trimmed by 3 bases and J by 2 bases, leaving 18 bases between them. Germline assignment: CDR1 SGHRS and CDR2 YFSETQ. The CDR3 contains 18 residues. The CDR3 loop is CASSSILTGFAGANVLTF. The DNA for the CDR3 is TGCGCCAGCAGCTCCATATTAACAGGGTTTGCTGGGGCCAACGTCCTGACTTTC.

V and J are TRBV9 and TRBJ1-1; D might be TRBD1 (5 bases). V lost 0 bases to trimming and J lost 4 bases, with 13 bases between them. This CDR3 is built from 15 residues. From germline, CDR1 is SGDLS and CDR2 YYNGEE. CDR3 sequence reads: CASSVDPTESTEAFF. CDR3 DNA: TGTGCCAGCAGCGTAGACCCGACAGAGAGCACTGAAGCTTTCTTT. Full variable domain (outside the CDR3, taken from reference TRBV9 and TRBJ1-1): DSGVTQTPKHLITATGQRVTLRCSPRSGDLSVYWYQQSLDQGLQFLIQYYNGEERAKGNILERFSAQQFPDLHSELNLSSLELGDSALYFCASSVDPTESTEAFFGQGTRLTVV.

The chain links TRBV30 to TRBJ2-3, with 10 bases that match TRBD2. This CDR3 has 16 amino acids. J lost 2 bases, V lost 3 bases, and 8 bases had no gene match. Looked up from germline, CDR1 is GTSNPN and CDR2 is SVGIG (reference sequence). CDR3 region: CAWSPAGTSATDTQYF. CDR3 DNA: TGTGCCTGGAGCCCCGCCGGGACTAGCGCCACAGATACGCAGTATTTT.

The chain is built from TRBV7-6 and TRBJ2-5; 9 bases map to TRBD2. CDR1 and CDR2 from the germline V gene are SGHVS and FNYEAQ. With 3 bases clipped from V and 2 bases from J, the junction kept 10 bases outside the gene matches. There are 17 residues in the CDR3. For the CDR3, the DNA is TGTGCCAGCAGCTTTGAACTAGCGGGCCAGCCTCAAGAGACCCAGTACTTC. Amino acid sequence: CASSFELAGQPQETQYF.

The chain couples TRBV6-1 to TRBJ1-1, with D possibly TRBD1 on 6 matching bases. V was pared by 1 base and J by 1 base, with 7 bases between. Germline CDR1 reads MNHNS; CDR2 reads SASEGT. CDR3 length: 14 amino acids. CDR3: CASSEGRGNTEAFF. The CDR3 coding sequence is TGTGCCAGCAGTGAAGGCAGGGGGAACACTGAAGCTTTCTTT.

This chain joins TRBV2 and TRBJ2-6, with a weak D call TRBD2 (5 bases). The CDR3 runs to 18 residues. Germline assignment: CDR1 SNHLY and CDR2 FYNNEI. Trimming stripped 4 bases from V and 2 bases from J, with 18 bases between. This CDR3 reads CASSGQKRSPTGANVLTF. In DNA, the CDR3 is TGTGCCAGCAGTGGTCAGAAGCGGTCTCCCACTGGGGCCAACGTCCTGACTTTC.

The V and J genes are TRBV30 and TRBJ2-3; D not certain. This CDR3 has 11 residues. CDR1 is GTSNPN, CDR2 SVGIG, per germline (reference sequence). Trimming removed 1 base from V and 4 bases from J, with 3 bases in between. CDR3: CAWSASDTQYF. The DNA of the CDR3 is TGTGCCTGGAGTGCGTCAGATACGCAGTATTTT. Complete variable domain (other parts from reference TRBV30 and TRBJ2-3): SQTIHQWPATLVQPVGSPLSLECTVEGTSNPNLYWYRQAAGRGLQLLFYSVGIGQISSEVPQNLSASRPQDRQFILSSKKLLLSDSGFYLCAWSASDTQYFGPGTRLTVL.

The rearrangement links TRBV4-2 to TRBJ2-5; D may be TRBD1 (6 bases). Germline values: CDR1 LGHNA, CDR2 YNFKEQ. CDR3 length equals 15 residues. The V gene lost 0 bases and the J gene lost 3 bases, with 11 bases spanning the gap. The DNA for the CDR3 is TGTGCCAGCAGCCAAGAGGAGTACAGGGAAGAGACCCAGTACTTC. It codes for CASSQEEYREETQYF.

This clone came up once. This sequence joins TRBV6-1 and TRBJ1-3; no firm D call. Germline-derived CDR1 and CDR2 are MNHNS and SASEGT. CDR3 length: 15 amino acids. Trimming pared 3 bases from V and 6 bases from J, leaving 15 bases between. The chain's CDR3 is CASSEVESRENTIYF. The CDR3 nucleotides are TGTGCCAGCAGTGAGGTGGAGTCACGGGAAAACACCATATATTTT.

This chain links TRBV5-5 with TRBJ1-2; weak D call: TRBD1 (5 bases). From germline, CDR1 is SGHKS and CDR2 YYEKEE (reference sequence). This CDR3 comprises 14 residues. Between the trimmed V and J ends, which lost 3 bases and 4 bases, there was a span of 13 bases. CDR3: CASSSGTFLYGYTF. CDR3 sequence (DNA): TGTGCCAGCAGCTCCGGGACTTTCCTCTATGGCTACACCTTC.

This chain connects TRBV7-9 to TRBJ2-2; possibly TRBD1 for D (5 bases). This CDR3 is built from 14 residues. Germline V gene lookup returns CDR1 SEHNR and CDR2 FQNEAQ (reference sequence). The germline V and J ends were trimmed by 2 bases and 2 bases, with 6 bases remaining between them. CDR3 DNA: TGTGCCAGCAGCTTACAGGGAAACACCGGGGAGCTGTTTTTT. Protein: CASSLQGNTGELFF.

This clone was seen only a few times. The V call is TRBV11-3, the J call TRBJ1-1; no reliable D call. The CDR3 length is 14 residues. Germline loops: CDR1 SGHNT, CDR2 YENEEA. The V end lost 5 bases, the J end lost 4 bases, and 14 bases lay between the germline ends. Here the CDR3 reads CASSPYDTPTEAFF. Here the CDR3 DNA reads TGTGCCAGCAGCCCTTACGACACTCCCACTGAAGCTTTCTTT.

The V call is TRBV5-1, the J call TRBJ2-3; possibly TRBD2 for D (5 bases). The germline V gene encodes CDR1 SGHRS and CDR2 YFSETQ. The ends were cut back, 1 base at V and 6 bases at J, with 18 bases in the middle. CDR3 length equals 16 residues. The CDR3, as DNA: TGCGCCAGCAGCTTGACGGAGCGGAGTTGGGTGGATACGCAGTATTTT. Translating it yields CASSLTERSWVDTQYF.

This sequence joins TRBV6-4 and TRBJ2-3; TRBD1 agrees at 10 bases. Per germline, CDR1 MRHNA and CDR2 SNTAGT. The CDR3 has 16 residues. V was clipped by 6 bases and J by 2 bases; unmatched bases: 8. The CDR3 loop is CASSHGTGANTDTQYF. The DNA of the CDR3 is TGTGCCAGCAGCCACGGGACAGGGGCTAACACAGATACGCAGTATTTT.

V usage is TRBV7-3 and J usage is TRBJ2-3; no clear D gene. The V end lost 5 bases, the J end lost 3 bases, and 9 bases lay between the germline ends. The germline V gene has CDR1 SGHTA and CDR2 FQGTGA. CDR3 length: 13 amino acids. The CDR3 is CASSVIYTDTQYF. CDR3 DNA: TGTGCCAGCAGCGTAATTTATACAGATACGCAGTATTTT.

The rearrangement uses TRBV7-9 and TRBJ1-1; the D is unclear. Trimming removed 2 bases from V and 1 base from J, with 5 bases in between. CDR3 length: 13 residues. Germline V gene sequence: CDR1 SEHNR, CDR2 FQNEAQ (reference sequence). CDR3 region: CASSLSQNTEAFF. The CDR3 nucleotides are TGTGCCAGCAGCTTATCCCAGAACACTGAAGCTTTCTTT.